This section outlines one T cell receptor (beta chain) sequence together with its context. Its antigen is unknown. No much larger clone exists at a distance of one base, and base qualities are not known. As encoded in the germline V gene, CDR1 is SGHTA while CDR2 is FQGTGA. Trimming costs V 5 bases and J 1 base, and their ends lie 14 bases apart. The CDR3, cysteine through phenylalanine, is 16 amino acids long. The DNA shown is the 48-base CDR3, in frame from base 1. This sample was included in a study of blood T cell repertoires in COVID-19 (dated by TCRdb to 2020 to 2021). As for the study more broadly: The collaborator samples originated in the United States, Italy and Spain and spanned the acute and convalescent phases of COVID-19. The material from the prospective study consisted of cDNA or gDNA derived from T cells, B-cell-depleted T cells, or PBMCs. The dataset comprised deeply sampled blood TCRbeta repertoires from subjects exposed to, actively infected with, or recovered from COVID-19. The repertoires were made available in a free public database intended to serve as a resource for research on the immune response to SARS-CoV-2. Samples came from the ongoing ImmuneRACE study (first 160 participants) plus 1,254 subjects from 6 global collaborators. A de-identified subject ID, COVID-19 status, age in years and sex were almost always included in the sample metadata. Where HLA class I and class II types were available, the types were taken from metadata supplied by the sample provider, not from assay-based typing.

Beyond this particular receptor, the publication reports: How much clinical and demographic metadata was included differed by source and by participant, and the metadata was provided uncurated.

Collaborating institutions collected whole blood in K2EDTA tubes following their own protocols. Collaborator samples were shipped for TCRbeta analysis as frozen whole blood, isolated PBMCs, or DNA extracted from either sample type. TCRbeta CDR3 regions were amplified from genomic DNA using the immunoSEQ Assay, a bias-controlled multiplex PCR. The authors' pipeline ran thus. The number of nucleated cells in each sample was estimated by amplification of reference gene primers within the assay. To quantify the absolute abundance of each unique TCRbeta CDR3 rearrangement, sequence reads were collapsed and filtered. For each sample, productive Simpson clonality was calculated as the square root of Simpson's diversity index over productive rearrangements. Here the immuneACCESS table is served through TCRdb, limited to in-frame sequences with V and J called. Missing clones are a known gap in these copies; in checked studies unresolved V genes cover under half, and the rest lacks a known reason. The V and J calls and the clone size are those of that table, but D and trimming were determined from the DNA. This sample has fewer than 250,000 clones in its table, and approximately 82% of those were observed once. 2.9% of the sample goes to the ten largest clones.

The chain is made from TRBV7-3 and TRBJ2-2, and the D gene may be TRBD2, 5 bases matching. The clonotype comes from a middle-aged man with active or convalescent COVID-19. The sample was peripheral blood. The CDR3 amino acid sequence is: CASSPSLGGNTGELFF. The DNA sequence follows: TGTGCCAGCAGCCCCTCGTTAGGAGGGAACACCGGGGAGCTGTTTTTT.